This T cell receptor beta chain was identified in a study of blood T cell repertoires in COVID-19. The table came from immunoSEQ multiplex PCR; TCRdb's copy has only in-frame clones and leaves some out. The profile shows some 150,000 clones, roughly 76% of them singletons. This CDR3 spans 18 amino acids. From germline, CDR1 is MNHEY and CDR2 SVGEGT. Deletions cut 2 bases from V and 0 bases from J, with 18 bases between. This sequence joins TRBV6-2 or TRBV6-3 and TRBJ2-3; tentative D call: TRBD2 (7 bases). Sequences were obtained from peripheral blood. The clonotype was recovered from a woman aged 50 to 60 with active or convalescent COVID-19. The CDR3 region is CASSYGAGAIISTDTQYF. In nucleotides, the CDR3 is TGTGCCAGCAGTTACGGGGCGGGGGCGATAATCAGCACAGATACGCAGTATTTT.